This T cell receptor (beta chain) was found in a study of blood T cell repertoires in COVID-19. Only in-frame clones appear in the TCRdb table, and some are missing; sequencing was by immunoSEQ multiplex PCR. The table includes about 210,000 clones, 60% to 85% detected once. V lost 1 base, J lost 4 bases, and 5 bases stayed unmatched. Germline assignment: CDR1 SGDLS and CDR2 YYNGEE. The CDR3 contains 15 residues. The table lists this clone with a count of one. This chain links TRBV9 with TRBJ2-3, with TRBD2 matching 8 bases. The material sequenced was peripheral blood. This clonotype was obtained from a woman in her seventies with acute or convalescent COVID-19. The CDR3 DNA follows: TGTGCCAGCAGCGTATCGGGGGGGTGGGCAGATACGCAGTATTTT. Residues: CASSVSGGWADTQYF.